Here is one T cell receptor (beta chain) with its context. The antigen is not known. Unique molecular identifiers were built into the TCR beta cDNA libraries. The authors obtained 500,000 to 600,000 cDNA molecules from approximately 0.91 to 9.4 million T cells. MiXCR, applied by TCRdb to the PCR reads, yields one record per CDR3 protein. The sample includes about 400,000 distinct CDR3 sequences, less than 40% of them seen just once. The V and J ends lost 5 bases and 1 base respectively, with 8 bases between them. The germline gives CDR1 SGHRS, CDR2 YFSETQ. The CDR3 consists of 13 residues. The source of the sample is a study of post-analysis software for immune sequencing data. At the level of the study: The study covered relapsing-remitting, secondary progressive and progressive-relapsing courses of multiple sclerosis. Overall study findings and caveats: The study found significantly lower normalized Chao1 diversity in multiple sclerosis patients than in controls. Elevated frequency relative to controls characterized 4 or 5 TRBV segments in patients, TRBV5-6, TRBV5-1 and TRBV20-1 among them. By F measure, samples from a shared preparation batch strongly co-clustered.

The sequencing sample was made of blood. This clonotype was obtained from a girl aged 5 to 17 with multiple sclerosis. The chain has TRBV5-1 and TRBJ2-3, with D hard to call. The CDR3 nucleotides read TGCGCCAGCAGGGAACCTGGCACAGATACGCAGTATTTT. It codes for CASREPGTDTQYF.